The next 2 T cell receptor beta chains were all read from a single sample in a study of T cell responses to AZD1222 COVID-19 vaccine. The repertoire was sequenced with immunoSEQ multiplex PCR; TCRdb's copy has only in-frame clones and lacks some. The table has about 93,000 clones, around 89% seen once; the top ten hold about 2.7%. The sample was peripheral blood, taken 28 days after the second AZD1222 dose. These receptors all come from an adult who received the AZD1222 COVID-19 vaccine.

The chain has TRBV7-2 and TRBJ2-1; D might be TRBD1 or TRBD2, each matching 5 bases. Trimming took off 3 bases at V and 0 bases at J, with 12 bases between the two ends. The CDR3 is 16 amino acids. Germline V gene data show CDR1 as SGHTA and CDR2 as FQGNSA. CDR3 DNA sequence: TGTGCCAGCAGCTTCGTCGGGGCTAGCTCCTACAATGAGCAGTTCTTC. As protein: CASSFVGASSYNEQFF.

The chain is built from TRBV6-4 and TRBJ2-1, with 11 bases fitting TRBD2. Germline V gene lookup returns CDR1 MRHNA and CDR2 SNTAGT. The ends lost 0 bases at V and 4 bases at J; junction bases unmatched: 2. The CDR3 has 16 amino acids. As DNA, the CDR3 is TGTGCCAGCAGTGACTCGGCTAGCGGGGGGTACAATGAGCAGTTCTTC. It translates to CASSDSASGGYNEQFF.